This TCR beta chain was recovered during a study of cytomegalovirus exposure and HLA in healthy donors. Background on the study: Early release data held approximately 81 million unique TCRs from HLA-typed donors.

Broader study findings: The investigators catalogued 150 to 200 TCR beta chains as cytomegalovirus-associated.

Of note for this clone: Antigen: not known.

Primers included in the PCR were 60 Vbeta and 13 Jbeta primers. Some clones are missing from TCRdb's copy, which holds only in-frame ones; the method was immunoSEQ multiplex PCR. This table holds 80,000 or so clones, approximately 78% found once. CDR3 length: 15 amino acids. The germline CDR1 and CDR2 sequences are SEHNR and FQNEAQ (reference sequence). V lost 0 bases and J 5 bases, leaving 13 bases between the germline ends. This receptor was identified in a man aged 35 to 55 in good health and CMV-seronegative. This rearrangement joins TRBV7-9 to TRBJ1-2, with TRBD1 as a possible D gene (5 bases). The sequenced sample consisted of PBMCs. In DNA form, the CDR3 reads TGTGCCAGCAGCTTAGCGCTACTTGGGGCTTATGGCTACACCTTC. It translates to CASSLALLGAYGYTF.